In this sample, the clone carrying this T cell receptor beta chain turned up many times. The data derive from a study of T-cell reconstitution after alpha-beta-depleted transplantation in children. Germline V lookup: CDR1 WNHNN, CDR2 SYGVQD (reference sequence). Trimming removed 3 bases at V and 2 bases at J, with 9 bases between. The CDR3 is made up of 14 amino acids. A library of TCRbeta sequences, prepared with unique molecular identifiers, was generated. Using its own MiXCR run on the PCR reads, TCRdb lists one record per CDR3 protein. The repertoire holds approximately 500,000 distinct CDR3 sequences, with about 10% as singletons.

The chain employs TRBV10-1 and TRBJ2-3; no definite D call. Source: PBMCs, taken before TCRalphabeta/CD19-depleted stem cell transplant. The receptor comes from a child under 10 years old with inherited bone marrow failure, due to receive a stem cell transplant. The CDR3 reads CASSDERPTDTQYF. The CDR3 DNA sequence: TGCGCCAGCAGTGACGAGCGCCCCACAGATACGCAGTATTTT.